The clone carrying this T cell receptor (beta chain) was counted only a few times. Amplification of TCR alpha and beta CDR3 regions from RNA used iRepertoire nested multiplex PCR. TCRdb recomputed calls from the multiplex PCR reads with MiXCR, one row per CDR3 protein. The data hold 300,000 to 450,000 distinct CDR3 sequences, with 35% to 45% observed a single time. The sample is drawn from a study of glioma-infiltrating T cells. The V segment lost 6 bases and the J segment 3 bases; nucleotides outside the gene matches: 13. The CDR3 totals 17 residues. Germline V gene lookup returns CDR1 MNHNS and CDR2 SASEGT.

This sequence originates from a human donor with low-grade glioma or glioblastoma, undergoing nonglioma brain surgery, or in good health (not recorded which). The material sequenced was glioma tissue, nonneoplastic brain tissue, or PBMCs (not recorded which). The V and J genes are TRBV6-1 and TRBJ2-3, with 9 nucleotides matching TRBD2. The CDR3 nucleotides read TGTGCCAGCAGCCCTGACTACGGCGGGAGGGGAACAGATACGCAGTATTTT. Residues: CASSPDYGGRGTDTQYF.